A selection of T cell receptor beta chains follows, all from one sample in a study of T cell changes during pregnancy in multiple sclerosis. Data came from immunoSEQ multiplex PCR; TCRdb stores just in-frame clones and leaves some out. The sample lists some 56,000 clones, around 93% occurring once. Here the sequenced sample was CD4+ T cells from peripheral blood mononuclear cells, taken after pregnancy. These receptors were taken from a female donor with multiple sclerosis, enrolled in a pregnancy study. The CDR3 runs from the conserved cysteine through the conserved F or W. D genes are given only for firm matches. A row's size may be missing; if present it is once, few, many or a size class.

NA,16,TRBD1,TRBV19,TRBJ1-3,CASRPSRQGGGNTIYF,TGTGCCAGTAGACCATCCCGACAGGGTGGTGGAAACACCATATATTTT
NA,16,TRBD2,TRBV6-5,TRBJ2-2,CASSYPKRGSTGELFF,TGTGCCAGCAGTTACCCAAAGCGGGGGTCGACCGGGGAGCTGTTTTTT
NA,18,TRBD2,TRBV5-4,TRBJ2-5,CASSWRTSGGTQGETQYF,TGTGCCAGCAGCTGGAGAACTAGCGGGGGGACCCAGGGAGAGACCCAGTACTTC
NA,16,NA,TRBV15,TRBJ1-1,CATSREGGRIGTEAFF,TGTGCCACCAGCAGAGAGGGGGGACGGATTGGCACTGAAGCTTTCTTT
NA,14,TRBD1,TRBV7-2,TRBJ1-3,CASSRGQGEGTIYF,TGTGCCAGCAGCCGGGGACAGGGGGAGGGCACCATATATTTT
NA,15,NA,TRBV5-1,TRBJ2-5,CASYNSPGAQETQYF,TGCGCCAGCTATAACAGTCCTGGGGCCCAAGAGACCCAGTACTTC
NA,16,NA,TRBV15,TRBJ1-5,CATSRDGSGGNQPQHF,TGTGCCACCAGCAGAGATGGCTCGGGGGGCAATCAGCCCCAGCATTTT
NA,16,TRBD2,TRBV14,TRBJ2-1,CASSQVTSGVYNEQFF,TGTGCCAGCAGCCAAGTAACTAGCGGGGTCTACAATGAGCAGTTCTTC
NA,15,TRBD2,TRBV2,TRBJ2-3,CASRGASGGSGTQYF,TGTGCCAGCAGGGGGGCTAGCGGGGGGTCCGGTACGCAGTATTTT
NA,15,TRBD2,TRBV7-3,TRBJ2-1,CASTPAGGPNNEQFF,TGTGCCAGCACGCCAGCGGGGGGGCCCAACAATGAGCAGTTCTTC
NA,16,NA,TRBV7-8,TRBJ1-3,CASSLVHSYSGNTIYF,TGTGCCAGCAGCTTAGTGCACAGTTACTCTGGAAACACCATATATTTT
NA,13,NA,TRBV15,TRBJ1-4,CATSGGINEKLFF,TGTGCCACCAGTGGGGGGATTAATGAAAAACTGTTTTTT
NA,15,TRBD2,TRBV7-8,TRBJ2-5,CASSLGAGGWETQYF,TGTGCCAGCAGCTTAGGAGCGGGGGGTTGGGAGACCCAGTACTTC
NA,14,NA,TRBV19,TRBJ1-5,CASSGTGSNQPQHF,TGTGCCAGTAGTGGAACAGGTTCAAATCAGCCCCAGCATTTT
once,16,TRBD2,TRBV5-5,TRBJ2-3,CASGRTSGGAPDTQYF,TGTGCCAGCGGCAGAACTAGCGGGGGGGCCCCAGATACGCAGTATTTT
NA,15,TRBD1,TRBV18,TRBJ1-5,CASSSDRGRNQPQHF,TGTGCCAGCTCAAGTGACAGGGGTCGCAATCAGCCCCAGCATTTT
NA,16,NA,TRBV7-7,TRBJ2-1,CASSFGQGHGNNEQFF,TGTGCCAGCAGCTTCGGCCAGGGGCACGGAAACAATGAGCAGTTCTTC
NA,15,NA,TRBV7-2,TRBJ1-2,CASSLEARPGYGYTF,TGTGCCAGCAGCTTAGAAGCCCGACCAGGTTATGGCTACACCTTC
NA,18,TRBD1,TRBV7-9,TRBJ2-1,CASRLVAGQGSAYNEQFF,TGTGCCAGCAGATTGGTGGCGGGACAGGGGAGTGCATACAATGAGCAGTTCTTC
NA,14,NA,TRBV4-2,TRBJ1-3,CASSQTTGTNTIYF,TGTGCCAGCAGCCAAACTACAGGGACGAACACCATATATTTT
NA,14,NA,TRBV11-2,TRBJ2-7,CASSLARGWDEQYF,TGTGCCAGCAGCTTAGCCCGGGGTTGGGACGAGCAGTACTTC
NA,13,NA,TRBV2,TRBJ1-3,CASSQGSGNTIYF,TGTGCCAGCAGCCAGGGATCTGGAAACACCATATATTTT
NA,13,NA,TRBV29-1,TRBJ1-6,CSVAEAANSPLHF,TGCAGCGTCGCGGAGGCGGCTAATTCACCCCTCCACTTT
few,14,TRBD1,TRBV5-1,TRBJ1-2,CASSSGGPDYGYTF,TGCGCCAGCAGCTCAGGGGGGCCAGACTATGGCTACACCTTC
once,13,NA,TRBV7-3,TRBJ1-1,CASSFFRDTEAFF,TGTGCCAGCAGCTTTTTCCGGGATACTGAAGCTTTCTTT
NA,15,TRBD1,TRBV4-1,TRBJ2-7,CASSRIGTGGYEQYF,TGCGCCAGCAGCCGAATTGGGACAGGGGGATACGAGCAGTACTTC
NA,17,TRBD2,TRBV18,TRBJ2-3,CASSPLSGGAHTDTQYF,TGTGCCAGCTCACCCCTCAGCGGGGGGGCCCACACAGATACGCAGTATTTT
once,15,TRBD2,TRBV11-3,TRBJ2-2,CASSLLAGDTGELFF,TGTGCCAGCAGCTTACTAGCGGGAGACACCGGGGAGCTGTTTTTT
once,15,NA,TRBV4-1,TRBJ2-3,CASSPGGFGGDTQYF,TGCGCCAGCAGCCCCGGGGGTTTTGGAGGCGATACGCAGTATTTT
NA,17,NA,TRBV6-1,TRBJ1-1,CASSDPHRVLKVTEAFF,TGTGCCAGCAGTGATCCCCACAGGGTATTAAAGGTCACTGAAGCTTTCTTT
NA,19,TRBD1,TRBV28,TRBJ1-5,CASRSSRDRGPYSNQPQHF,TGTGCCAGCAGGTCGAGCCGGGACAGGGGGCCTTATAGCAATCAGCCCCAGCATTTT
NA,15,TRBD1,TRBV4-2,TRBJ1-1,CASSQGQGAQTEAFF,TGTGCCAGCAGCCAAGGACAGGGGGCGCAGACTGAAGCTTTCTTT
NA,16,NA,TRBV9,TRBJ1-6,CASSVAVGAYNSPLHF,TGTGCCAGCAGCGTAGCCGTGGGAGCCTATAATTCACCCCTCCACTTT
NA,18,TRBD2,TRBV9,TRBJ2-3,CASSPQILAGYDTDTQYF,TGTGCCAGCAGCCCACAAATACTAGCGGGGTATGACACAGATACGCAGTATTTT
NA,16,TRBD2,TRBV30,TRBJ2-1,CAWSTLTSGGAREQFF,TGTGCCTGGAGTACCCTAACTAGCGGGGGGGCCAGGGAGCAGTTCTTC
NA,16,TRBD1,TRBV7-2,TRBJ2-1,CASRVYKAGGLNEQFF,TGTGCCAGCAGGGTGTATAAGGCAGGGGGCCTAAATGAGCAGTTCTTC
NA,15,NA,TRBV5-4,TRBJ1-1,CASSWGGGFNTEAFF,TGTGCCAGCAGCTGGGGGGGTGGTTTTAACACTGAAGCTTTCTTT
NA,16,TRBD1,TRBV18,TRBJ2-7,CASSPRGQGGSYEQYF,TGTGCCAGCTCACCTAGGGGACAGGGGGGATCCTACGAGCAGTACTTC
once,12,NA,TRBV7-2,TRBJ2-1,CASSYLAREQFF,TGTGCCAGCAGCTATCTAGCGAGGGAGCAGTTCTTC
NA,16,NA,TRBV11-2,TRBJ2-5,CASSPAIWMAGETQYF,TGTGCCAGCAGCCCCGCGATCTGGATGGCAGGAGAGACCCAGTACTTC
NA,16,NA,TRBV19,TRBJ2-5,CASSIKLFSGGETQYF,TGTGCCAGTAGTATTAAATTGTTTTCGGGTGGGGAGACCCAGTACTTC
NA,17,NA,TRBV7-2,TRBJ2-1,CASSLLIGAGPVGEQFF,TGTGCCAGCAGCTTACTCATCGGAGCGGGCCCAGTCGGAGAGCAGTTCTTC
NA,13,TRBD1,TRBV6-5,TRBJ1-1,CASSYGQGRSAFF,TGTGCCAGCAGTTACGGACAGGGACGATCAGCTTTCTTT
NA,15,NA,TRBV5-5,TRBJ1-3,CASSLVISYGNTIYF,TGTGCCAGCAGCTTGGTCATTAGCTATGGAAACACCATATATTTT
NA,14,TRBD1,TRBV5-1,TRBJ2-5,CASSLTGGGETQYF,TGCGCCAGCAGCTTAACAGGGGGCGGAGAGACCCAGTACTTC
NA,14,NA,TRBV6-6,TRBJ2-5,CASSLGALQETQYF,TGTGCCAGCAGTTTGGGGGCCCTCCAAGAGACCCAGTACTTC
NA,12,NA,TRBV19,TRBJ2-6,CASSSGANVLTF,TGTGCCAGTAGTTCGGGGGCCAACGTCCTGACTTTC
NA,14,TRBD1,TRBV9,TRBJ2-5,CASSVVGQAETQYF,TGTGCCAGCAGCGTAGTAGGACAGGCGGAGACCCAGTACTTC
NA,16,NA,TRBV19,TRBJ1-1,CASSSLGGVVSTEAFF,TGTGCCAGTAGTTCCCTCGGGGGGGTGGTGAGCACTGAAGCTTTCTTT
NA,14,TRBD2,TRBV2,TRBJ2-3,CASSEVAGAATQYF,TGTGCCAGCAGTGAGGTAGCGGGGGCGGCTACGCAGTATTTT
NA,15,TRBD2,TRBV7-6,TRBJ2-1,CASSRTSGGASEQFF,TGTGCCAGCAGTCGGACTAGCGGGGGGGCCAGCGAGCAGTTCTTC
NA,14,NA,TRBV13,TRBJ1-2,CASSFRRVGYGYTF,TGTGCCAGCAGTTTTAGACGGGTGGGCTATGGCTACACCTTC
NA,14,NA,TRBV19,TRBJ1-1,CASRTAGGNPRAFF,TGTGCCAGTAGGACCGCGGGGGGGAACCCGAGGGCTTTCTTT
NA,14,NA,TRBV7-9,TRBJ2-7,CASSLTRQVLEQYF,TGTGCCAGCAGCTTAACCAGACAGGTTCTCGAGCAGTACTTC